This T cell receptor beta chain was sequenced for a study of T-cell reconstitution after alpha-beta-depleted transplantation in children. This clonotype came up many times. At one end, the junction sequence differs from germline, possibly due to a read error. Unique molecular identifiers featured in how the TCRbeta library was prepared. TCRdb called the PCR reads again in MiXCR, with one record for every CDR3 protein. The repertoire has 600,000 to 700,000 distinct CDR3 sequences, roughly 15% of them found once; the top ten carry approximately 1%. The receptor comes from a human donor who donated a stem cell graft to a child with acute myeloid leukemia. The sample was PBMCs from the stem cell graft donor, taken from the stem cell graft.

CDR3 amino acids: CASSLSTYEQYF. The DNA of the CDR3 is TGTGCCAGCAGCCTCTCGACCTACGAGCAGTACTTC. This chain connects TRBV5-1 to TRBJ2-7, with unresolved D. Per the germline V gene, CDR1 is SGHRS and CDR2 is YFSETQ. This CDR3 has 12 residues.